These T cell receptor beta chains were read from a single sample in a study of cytomegalovirus exposure and HLA in healthy donors. TCRdb keeps only in-frame clones here, not all; method: immunoSEQ multiplex PCR. The sample holds 100,000 to 120,000 clones, approximately 82% seen once. The sample was PBMCs. The receptor set was obtained from a man aged 25-40 years in good health and CMV-seropositive. Both conserved end residues are part of each CDR3. The D gene is left open where the match is weak. The size field is filled for only some rows; it gives once, few, many or a size class.

>TRBD1|NA|TRBJ2-7|TRBV5-4
TGTGCCAGCAGCTTGGGACAGGGGGGGATTTACGAGCAGTACTTC
CASSLGQGGIYEQYF
>NA|NA|TRBJ1-2|TRBV25-1
TGTGCCAGCAGTGAATATGGCCAGGGCTCCTATGGCTACACCTTC
CASSEYGQGSYGYTF
>TRBD1|NA|TRBJ1-3|TRBV6-5
TGTGCCAGCAGTTGGGGACAGGCTGGAAACACCATATATTTT
CASSWGQAGNTIYF
>NA|NA|TRBJ1-2|TRBV4-3
TGCGCCAGCAGCCAAGAAGTGAACAGATTAAACTATGGCTACACCTTC
CASSQEVNRLNYGYTF
>TRBD2|NA|TRBJ2-2|TRBV7-3
TGTGCCAGCAGCGCCGGGGGGGACACCGGGGAGCTGTTTTTT
CASSAGGDTGELFF
>TRBD2|NA|TRBJ2-1|TRBV10-3
TGTGCCATCAGTGAATCTCTAGCGGGGCTAAATGAGCAGTTCTTC
CAISESLAGLNEQFF
>TRBD1|NA|TRBJ2-2|TRBV28
TGTGCCACGAGGACAGGGTCGAGCACCGGGGAGCTGTTTTTT
CATRTGSSTGELFF
>TRBD1|NA|TRBJ2-7|TRBV5-5
TGTGCCAGCAGCTTATGGGACAGCCCCTCCTACGAGCAGTACTTC
CASSLWDSPSYEQYF
>NA|NA|TRBJ2-1|TRBV27
TGTGCCAGCAGTTTACGGGCAGGGGTTAGTGAGCAGTTCTTC
CASSLRAGVSEQFF
>NA|NA|TRBJ1-6|TRBV6-5
TGTGCCAGCAGTTCGGGTAATTCACCCCTCCACTTT
CASSSGNSPLHF
>TRBD2|NA|TRBJ2-3|TRBV19
TGTGCCAGTAGTATTCTAGCGGGGGGGGATACGCAGTATTTT
CASSILAGGDTQYF
>NA|once|TRBJ2-2|TRBV29-1
TGCAGCGGCGGAGGCGCGAACACCGGGGAGCTGTTTTTT
CSGGGANTGELFF
>TRBD1|few|TRBJ1-6|TRBV6-6
TGTGCCAGCAGCCCCGGACAGGCCATCCACTTT
CASSPGQAIHF
>NA|NA|TRBJ2-1|TRBV28
TGTGCCAGCAGTTTCGTCAATGAGCAGTTCTTC
CASSFVNEQFF
>NA|NA|TRBJ1-1|TRBV19
TGTGCCAGTAGTCCTGGTGTCGGTGGAGAGGGATCGCTCTTT
CASSPGVGGEGSLF
>TRBD2|NA|TRBJ2-5|TRBV7-9
TGTGCCAGCAGCCCATCCAGGGTAGCGGGGGGGCAAGAGACCCAGTACTTC
CASSPSRVAGGQETQYF
>TRBD1|NA|TRBJ2-2|TRBV9
TGTGCCAGCAGCGTATGGGACAGCGCCGCCGGGGAGCTGTTTTTT
CASSVWDSAAGELFF
>TRBD2|few|TRBJ2-7|TRBV7-2
TGTGCCAGCAGAGGCGGGGGGTCCAACTACGAGCAGTACTTC
CASRGGGSNYEQYF
>TRBD1|NA|TRBJ1-4|TRBV30
TGTGCCTGGGTTAGGGACAGCCAAAATGAAAAACTGTTTTTT
CAWVRDSQNEKLFF
>TRBD1|few|TRBJ2-1|TRBV4-3
TGCGCCAGCAGCTCGGGACAGTCCGGCGGTGAGCAGTTCTTC
CASSSGQSGGEQFF
>TRBD2|NA|TRBJ2-1|TRBV7-2
TGTGCCAGCGCATGGGGGGGGTACAATGAGCAGTTCTTC
CASAWGGYNEQFF
>TRBD2|NA|TRBJ2-7|TRBV28
TGTGCCAGCAGTCCCTCCGGGACTAGTTTTTCCGAGCAGTACTTC
CASSPSGTSFSEQYF
>TRBD2|NA|TRBJ2-1|TRBV11-1
TGTGCCAGCAGCAGTCTAGCGGGGGGCCTCCGGGATGAGCAGTTCTTC
CASSSLAGGLRDEQFF
>NA|few|TRBJ2-3|TRBV7-6
TGTGCCAGCAGCCCAGGACACCACCTAAGCACAGATACGCAGTATTTT
CASSPGHHLSTDTQYF
>NA|once|TRBJ2-7|TRBV28
TGTGCCAGCAGGAAGGAGGGAAAGGAGCAGTACTTC
CASRKEGKEQYF
>NA|NA|TRBJ1-3|TRBV4-3
TGCGCCAGCAGCCAAGATACATCCTCTGGAAACACCATATATTTT
CASSQDTSSGNTIYF
>NA|NA|TRBJ1-4|TRBV2
TGTGCCACTCAAGGGGCAGGGGAAGGAAGACTGTTTTTT
CATQGAGEGRLFF
>NA|NA|TRBJ2-1|TRBV13
TGTGCCAGCAGCTTACAGGGTCTCTCCTACAATGAGCAGTTCTTC
CASSLQGLSYNEQFF
>TRBD1|NA|TRBJ2-7|TRBV7-2
TGTGCCAGCAGCCCAGGACAGGGGGCCTACGAGCAGTACTTC
CASSPGQGAYEQYF
>NA|NA|TRBJ2-3|TRBV19
TGTGCCAGTACCCTTTCTGGCGGCAGTACGCAGTATTTT
CASTLSGGSTQYF
>TRBD2|NA|TRBJ2-3|TRBV10-1
TGCGCCAGCAGTGATGGAAGCGGGGGGGAACTGGGAGATACGCAGTATTTT
CASSDGSGGELGDTQYF
>TRBD1|NA|TRBJ1-6|TRBV30
TGTGCCTGGAGCGGGACAGGGGGCAGGTATAATTCACCCCTCCACTTT
CAWSGTGGRYNSPLHF
>NA|NA|TRBJ2-2|TRBV4-1
TGCGCCAGCAGCCCCCTGGGGACTCAGAACACCGGGGAGCTGTTTTTT
CASSPLGTQNTGELFF
>NA|NA|TRBJ1-1|TRBV19
TGTGCCACTGACGCGGGAGGTAAGAGCACTGAAGCTTTCTTT
CATDAGGKSTEAFF
>NA|NA|TRBJ2-2|TRBV4-2
TGTGCCAGCAGCCAAAGGGGGGGGACCTTCACCGGGGAGCTGTTTTTT
CASSQRGGTFTGELFF